This T cell receptor (beta chain) derives from a study of OX40 agonist ivuxolimab in advanced cancers. In the study overall: The group had a mean age of around 60 years, ranged from 23 to 79, and was 80% to 90% male.

Study-wide results and caveats: Low normalized T-cell clonal expansion was additionally recorded for some nonresponders.

V was pared by 0 bases and J by 5 bases, with 2 bases between. Germline V gives CDR1 MNHNS, CDR2 SASEGT. The CDR3 totals 11 residues. Points on this clone: Its target is not known.

Assay used: immunoSEQ multiplex PCR; TCRdb lists only in-frame clones, some missing. The top ten hold 2% to 2.5% of the sample, which has about 49,000 clones, approximately 79% seen once. The specimen was CD4+ or CD8+ T cells sorted from blood, collected in a trial of the OX40 agonist ivuxolimab. The sequence was collected from an adult with an advanced solid tumor such as melanoma, head and neck, liver or kidney cancer. The chain is built from TRBV6-1 and TRBJ2-7; D is unresolved. The CDR3 DNA follows: TGTGCCAGCAGTGAAGCGGACGAGCAGTACTTC. It codes for CASSEADEQYF.